This record concerns one T cell receptor beta chain sequence. The antigen it recognizes is unknown. Within one base of it there is no much larger clone, and no base qualities were kept. This entry belongs to a study of T cell changes during pregnancy in multiple sclerosis (dated by TCRdb to between 2017 and 2020). A note on the overall study: Changes in the T cell repertoire over the course of pregnancy were examined in this study in women with multiple sclerosis.

The library was obtained by the immunoSEQ multiplex PCR assay. Drawn from immuneACCESS, this table holds only the in-frame rearrangements with V and J called that TCRdb kept. Clones are partly lost; checked studies trace under half to an unresolved V gene and leave the rest unexplained. The sample profile shows around 69,000 clones; around 90% of them were found once. 2% to 2.5% of the sample is held by the ten biggest clonotypes. Measured from the cysteine to the phenylalanine, the CDR3 is 11 residues long. Solely the CDR3 DNA is kept, with 33 bases framed from the first base. Taken from the germline V gene, the CDR1 and CDR2 loops are MNHNS and SASEGT. V gives up 8 bases and J gives up 5 bases, and the segment between their germline ends measures 9 bases.

The receptor chain draws on TRBV6-1 and TRBJ1-2; TRBD1 might be the D gene, on 5 matching bases. This material consisted of peripheral blood, taken in the second trimester of pregnancy. This TCR was recovered from a female donor in good health, enrolled as a control in a pregnancy study. The DNA sequence is given as TGTGCCAGCGGACGGGGGTATGGCTACACCTTC. It translates to CASGRGYGYTF.